This section outlines one TCR beta chain sequence together with its context. Its antigen is not known. The sample has other DNA sequences that encode this CDR3 too. These data originate in a study of shared clonotypes between healthy human individuals. This CDR3 spans 13 amino acids. The ends lost 7 bases at V and 4 bases at J; junction bases unmatched: 4. CDR1 SQVTM and CDR2 ANQGSEA come from the germline V gene. Study observations and caveats: Depth was large, yet rarefaction showed that sorted-subset sequencing was incomplete.

The test was conducted at deep level. Each cell subset's genomic DNA was divided evenly among several immunoSEQ plates. TCRdb's table, derived via immunoSEQ multiplex PCR, lists solely in-frame clones and lacks some. The table shows about 1.1 million clones, with 70% to 80% occurring only once. Input material: memory CD4+ T cells from PBMCs. The sample's subset: CD45RA-negative fraction. The chain recombines TRBV29-1 with TRBJ2-1, with 10 positions matching TRBD2. The receptor was isolated from a man aged 18-30 years in good health. Some clones in this sample may be carry-over from other donors' samples. CDR3 amino acids: CSGTSGSYNEQFF. CDR3 nucleotide sequence: TGCAGCGGGACTAGCGGATCTTACAATGAGCAGTTCTTC.